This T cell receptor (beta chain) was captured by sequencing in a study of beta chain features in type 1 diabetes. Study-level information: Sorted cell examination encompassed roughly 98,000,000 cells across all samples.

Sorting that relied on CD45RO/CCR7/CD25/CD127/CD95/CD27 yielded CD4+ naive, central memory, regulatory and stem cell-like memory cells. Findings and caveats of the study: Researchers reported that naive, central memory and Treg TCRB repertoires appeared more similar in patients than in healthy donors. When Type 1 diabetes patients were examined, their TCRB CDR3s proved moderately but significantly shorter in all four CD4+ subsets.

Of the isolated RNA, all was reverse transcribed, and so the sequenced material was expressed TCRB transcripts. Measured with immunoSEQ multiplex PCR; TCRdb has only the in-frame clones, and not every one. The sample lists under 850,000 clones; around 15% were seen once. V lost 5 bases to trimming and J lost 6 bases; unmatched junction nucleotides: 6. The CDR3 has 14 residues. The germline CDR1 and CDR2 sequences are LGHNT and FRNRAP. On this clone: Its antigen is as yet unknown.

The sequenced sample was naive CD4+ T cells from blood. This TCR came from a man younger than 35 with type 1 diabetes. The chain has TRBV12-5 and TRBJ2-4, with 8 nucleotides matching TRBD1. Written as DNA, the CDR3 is TGTGCTAGTGGTCGGGGACAGGATCGAAACATTCAGTACTTC. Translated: CASGRGQDRNIQYF.